A selection of T cell receptor beta chains follows, all from one sample in a study of a mutant IDH1 vaccine in newly diagnosed glioma. Sequencing used immunoSEQ multiplex PCR; TCRdb keeps in-frame clones, though not all of them. This table holds tens of thousands of clones, 80% to 85% found once. Their antigens are not known. The sequencing used PBMCs, collected from a glioma patient whose treatment included an IDH1 peptide vaccine. Every receptor here comes from a man aged 25 to 40 with glioma. The CDR3 runs from the conserved cysteine through the conserved F or W. The D gene is left open where the match is weak. The listing skips clone size in some rows; elsewhere it reads once, few, many or a size class.

TGTGCCAGCAGCTTCACTAGCGGGGGATTCGGAATGTACAATGAGCAGTTCTTC | CASSFTSGGFGMYNEQFF | - | TRBD2 | TRBJ2-1 | TRBV11-2
TGTGCCAGCAGCTTAGACCTGGGATCAAATTCACCCCTCCACTTT | CASSLDLGSNSPLHF | - | - | TRBJ1-6 | TRBV7-8
TGCGCCAGCAGCCAAGATAGCGGGCACAGGACGCAAGAGACCCAGTACTTC | CASSQDSGHRTQETQYF | - | TRBD2 | TRBJ2-5 | TRBV4-1
TGCGCCAGCAGCGCAATAGAGTACACTGAAGCTTTCTTT | CASSAIEYTEAFF | - | - | TRBJ1-1 | TRBV5-1
TGTGCCACACAAACTGCTCTTTGGGGCGCGGAGACCCAGTACTTC | CATQTALWGAETQYF | - | - | TRBJ2-5 | TRBV19
TGTGCCAGTAGTATAGGGGCAAATTCACCCCTCCACTTT | CASSIGANSPLHF | - | - | TRBJ1-6 | TRBV19
TGTGCCAGCAGTGAATCTAGCGGGGGGAACACCGGGGAGCTGTTTTTT | CASSESSGGNTGELFF | - | TRBD2 | TRBJ2-2 | TRBV25-1
TGCGCCAGCAGCTTCGGACAGGAGCTGTTTTTT | CASSFGQELFF | - | - | TRBJ2-2 | TRBV5-1
TGTGCCAGCAGCTCCACAGCAGTGGCTTGGGACGAGCAGTACTTC | CASSSTAVAWDEQYF | - | - | TRBJ2-7 | TRBV7-6
TGTGCCAGCAGTGAAACGGGGTGGAGCTCTGGAAACACCATATATTTT | CASSETGWSSGNTIYF | - | - | TRBJ1-3 | TRBV2
TGTGCCAGCAGTGACCTAGCGGGGTCAGGCACAGATACGCAGTATTTT | CASSDLAGSGTDTQYF | - | TRBD2 | TRBJ2-3 | TRBV6-1
TGTGCCAGCAGTTACGGTAGCACCGCGAACACCGGGGAGCTGTTTTTT | CASSYGSTANTGELFF | - | - | TRBJ2-2 | TRBV6-5
TGTGCCAGTAGTATCTCCAGCGCCTCCCAGAGCGTGGGTCGCCAAGAGACCCAGTACTTC | CASSISSASQSVGRQETQYF | - | - | TRBJ2-5 | TRBV19
TGTGCCAGCGGACAAAAGGGAAACCCTAACTATGGCTACACCTTC | CASGQKGNPNYGYTF | - | - | TRBJ1-2 | TRBV6-5
TGTGCCAGCAGTTTATCTCCGGGACAGGGGGCCATGAACACTGAAGCTTTCTTT | CASSLSPGQGAMNTEAFF | few | TRBD1 | TRBJ1-1 | TRBV27
TGTGCCAACCCGGGGACGGCTCGGGCTTTCTTT | CANPGTARAFF | - | - | TRBJ1-1 | TRBV5-8
TGTGCCTGGTCCAGGACAGGGGATTTTTCACCCCTCCACTTT | CAWSRTGDFSPLHF | - | TRBD1 | TRBJ1-6 | TRBV30
TGTGCCAGCAGCACCGAATTAGAGGGTACCCAGTACTTC | CASSTELEGTQYF | - | - | TRBJ2-5 | TRBV27
TGTGCCAGCAGCCCCCTCCCAGGACAGTACACAGATACGCAGTATTTT | CASSPLPGQYTDTQYF | - | - | TRBJ2-3 | TRBV28
TGCGCCAGCAGCTTCCGGGACCCTGAAACAGGGGAGACCCAGTACTTC | CASSFRDPETGETQYF | - | - | TRBJ2-5 | TRBV4-1
TGTGCCAGCAGTTACGGAGGTAACGGACGCGGTGGCTACACCTTC | CASSYGGNGRGGYTF | - | - | TRBJ1-2 | TRBV6-5
TGTGCCAGCAGCTTAGCGGATCGCGGGAATTCACCCCTCCACTTT | CASSLADRGNSPLHF | - | - | TRBJ1-6 | TRBV7-9
TGTGCCAGCAGCAACGCTCCCGTTGAGCAGTTCTTC | CASSNAPVEQFF | - | - | TRBJ2-1 | TRBV7-6
TGTGCCAGCAGCTTGGCCCCCCCGGGGGGACTTCGGGATACGCAGTATTTT | CASSLAPPGGLRDTQYF | - | TRBD2 | TRBJ2-3 | TRBV5-4
TGTGCCAGCAGCCTAGCGGGGGGTTTGGAGACCCAGTACTTC | CASSLAGGLETQYF | - | TRBD2 | TRBJ2-5 | TRBV7-9
TGCGCCAGCAGCCGCCCGGGACAGGTGAACACTGAAGCTTTCTTT | CASSRPGQVNTEAFF | - | TRBD1 | TRBJ1-1 | TRBV4-1
TGCGCCAGCAGCCAAGGGACTTACAGAGTCCGGACTGAAGCTTTCTTT | CASSQGTYRVRTEAFF | - | - | TRBJ1-1 | TRBV4-1
TGTGCCAGCAGTGGAGGGGCGATGAACACTGAAGCTTTCTTT | CASSGGAMNTEAFF | once | - | TRBJ1-1 | TRBV2
TGCGCCAGCTCATCGGGGGCCTCAGGGACAGACGAGCAGTACTTC | CASSSGASGTDEQYF | - | - | TRBJ2-7 | TRBV5-1
TGTGCCACCAGCAGAGATGGGGCGGGGACCCAGTACTTC | CATSRDGAGTQYF | - | - | TRBJ2-5 | TRBV15
TGTGCCAGCAGCGAATCGTGGGCCCAAGAGACCCAGTACTTC | CASSESWAQETQYF | few | - | TRBJ2-5 | TRBV2
TGTGCCAGCAGCTTAGCTAGCGGGTACACAGATACGCAGTATTTT | CASSLASGYTDTQYF | - | TRBD2 | TRBJ2-3 | TRBV7-6
TGCGCCAGCAGCCAAGGTTCTGGGGGCGCAGCTGGAAACACCATATATTTT | CASSQGSGGAAGNTIYF | - | - | TRBJ1-3 | TRBV4-1
TGTGCCAGCAGCTTAGCAGGGGGAGTAGATACGCAGTATTTT | CASSLAGGVDTQYF | - | - | TRBJ2-3 | TRBV7-6
TGTGCCAGCAGCTTGCCAATGGCGGGGGGGCAGGGGGCACAGTACTTC | CASSLPMAGGQGAQYF | - | - | TRBJ2-7 | TRBV5-4
TGTGCCAGCAGTGACCGGGACAACACTGAAGCTTTCTTT | CASSDRDNTEAFF | - | - | TRBJ1-1 | TRBV6-4
TGTGCCAGCAGCTTAGACGTGGGGCAGGGCGGGCAGCCCCAGCATTTT | CASSLDVGQGGQPQHF | - | - | TRBJ1-5 | TRBV7-9
TGTGCCACCAGCAGAGATGGGGGTGGAAACACCATATATTTT | CATSRDGGGNTIYF | - | - | TRBJ1-3 | TRBV15
TGTGCCAGCAGTTTAGGTCTGAGGGGGGTAGATACGCAGTATTTT | CASSLGLRGVDTQYF | - | - | TRBJ2-3 | TRBV28
TGTGCCAGCCAGCCCTTCGGGACAGGGACCCAGGGAAACACCGGGGAGCTGTTTTTT | CASQPFGTGTQGNTGELFF | - | TRBD1 | TRBJ2-2 | TRBV6-4
TGCGCCAGCAGTGAGAACACAGGGGGGGGAAACACCATATATTTT | CASSENTGGGNTIYF | - | TRBD1 | TRBJ1-3 | TRBV10-2
TGTGCCAGCAGCTTAGCGAGCTCCTATAATTCACCCCTCCACTTT | CASSLASSYNSPLHF | - | - | TRBJ1-6 | TRBV7-2
TGTGCCAGCAGTGCGGGGAACACCGGGGAGCTGTTTTTT | CASSAGNTGELFF | medium-sized | - | TRBJ2-2 | TRBV6-4
TGTGCCACCAGCTTCCAAAGCACAGATACGCAGTATTTT | CATSFQSTDTQYF | - | - | TRBJ2-3 | TRBV15
TGTGCCAGCAGTCCTACTTCTTGGATCACAGATACGCAGTATTTT | CASSPTSWITDTQYF | few | - | TRBJ2-3 | TRBV6-1
TGTGCCAGCAGTCCTTCGACGGAGACCCAGTACTTC | CASSPSTETQYF | - | - | TRBJ2-5 | TRBV5-6